This T cell receptor beta chain emerged from a study of early T cells in non-severe SARS-CoV-2 infection. Overall study: Sequenced bulk RNA came from whole blood that was unsorted, and chains were unpaired.

Study-wide results and limits: The VDJdb matching leaned toward anti-spike CD8 responses and overlooked private and CD4 specificities.

The CDR3 has 11 residues. Germline V gives CDR1 DFQATT, CDR2 SNEGSKA (reference sequence). Trimming stripped 7 bases from V and 2 bases from J, with 8 bases between. Attachment of unique molecular identifiers to individual cDNA molecules was performed. TCRdb recomputed calls from the 5' RACE reads with MiXCR, one row per CDR3 protein. This table holds around 35,000 distinct CDR3 sequences, about 6.2% found once. This clonotype was counted ten times or more. Its antigen is not known. Sequences were obtained from whole blood. This clonotype was obtained from an adult who was a healthcare worker with PCR-confirmed SARS-CoV-2 infection or an uninfected control (not recorded which). V gene TRBV20-1 combines with J gene TRBJ1-2; D possibly corresponds to TRBD1 (5 bases). As DNA, the CDR3 is TGCAGTGGGGGGGAAAACTATGGCTACACCTTC. Translation gives CSGGENYGYTF.